This T cell receptor beta chain derives from a study of cytomegalovirus exposure and HLA in healthy donors. Broader study findings: An ancestry cluster, one associated with Asian ancestry, reportedly showed fewer N-insertions than the approximately 670-donor mean in a later analysis.

PCR amplification relied on 60 Vbeta primers (plus 13 Jbeta primers). The data were produced by immunoSEQ multiplex PCR, yet TCRdb's version contains in-frame clones alone and is incomplete. The top ten clones hold around 1% of a sample with approximately 180,000 clones, over 60% of them seen once. Turning to this clone: Antigen unknown.

Germline assignment: CDR1 LNHDA and CDR2 SQIVND (reference sequence). The ends were cut back, 5 bases at V and 3 bases at J, with 11 bases in the middle. This CDR3 is 13 amino acids long. Specimen: PBMCs. This receptor was identified in a woman in her thirties or forties in good health and CMV-seronegative. The chain couples TRBV19 to TRBJ2-7, with a weak D call TRBD2 (6 bases). The CDR3 DNA reads TGTGCCAGTAGTCCCCGTAGCGGCTACGAGCAGTACTTC. It is translated as CASSPRSGYEQYF.